This T cell receptor beta chain was observed in a study of cytomegalovirus exposure and HLA in healthy donors. The CDR3 is made up of 15 amino acids. With 2 bases clipped from V and 8 bases from J, the junction kept 7 bases outside the gene matches. Looked up from germline, CDR1 is SGHTA and CDR2 is FQGTGA. Study outcomes and limitations: Within a later analysis, the majority of CMV-associated TCR beta chains appeared HLA-restricted. Serostatus for CMV was the only available immune exposure information. Most TCR sequences showed up rarely, but some public TCRs showed up in many donors. Among the sequence variants, a highly shared cluster was likely an artifact of sequencing.

PCR employed 60 Vbeta and 13 Jbeta primers. Profiling relied on immunoSEQ multiplex PCR, and the TCRdb table lists in-frame clones only, not all of them. The table records 75,000 to 90,000 clones, around 85% of them present only once. As for this clone: What it binds is not known.

The receptor comes from a man aged 40-55 years in good health and CMV-seropositive. The specimen sequenced was PBMCs. The V and J genes are TRBV7-3 and TRBJ2-1; 9 bases line up with TRBD1. CDR3 DNA sequence: TGTGCCAGCAGCTTACGAGGACAGGGGTCTCATGAGCAGTTCTTC. Its protein is CASSLRGQGSHEQFF. The variable domain in full, completed from reference TRBV7-3 and TRBJ2-1, reads GAGVSQTPSNKVTEKGKYVELRCDPISGHTALYWYRQSLGQGPEFLIYFQGTGAADDSGLPNDRFFAVRPEGSVSTLKIQRTERGDSAVYLCASSLRGQGSHEQFFGPGTRLTVL.